These 8 T cell receptor beta chains were all obtained from the same sample, sequenced in a study of OX40 agonist ivuxolimab in advanced cancers. Library creation used the immunoSEQ multiplex PCR assay. Here the immuneACCESS table is served through TCRdb, limited to in-frame sequences with V and J called. Missing clones are a known gap in these copies; in checked studies unresolved V genes cover under half, and the rest lacks a known reason. The sample records tens of thousands of clones, roughly 81% of which are singletons. Roughly 1.2% of the sample is held by the ten biggest clonotypes. The source material was CD4+ or CD8+ T cells sorted from blood, sampled in a trial of the OX40 agonist ivuxolimab. These receptors were collected from an adult with an advanced solid tumor such as melanoma, head and neck, liver or kidney cancer.

The chain recombines TRBV20-1 with TRBJ1-2; D ambiguous. The CDR3 is 9 residues long. In germline, CDR1 is DFQATT, CDR2 SNEGSKA (reference sequence). The CDR3 loop reads CSPSSSYTF. For the CDR3, the DNA is TGCAGCCCTTCCTCTAGCTACACCTTC.

V usage is TRBV11-3 and J usage is TRBJ2-1, with TRBD2 as a possible D gene (6 bases). In germline, CDR1 is SGHNT, CDR2 YENEEA. Trimming stripped 3 bases from V and 5 bases from J, with 11 bases between. The CDR3 extends over 14 amino acids. As DNA, the CDR3 is TGTGCCAGCAGCTTGACGGGGGTCCACAATGAGCAGTTCTTC. Translated: CASSLTGVHNEQFF.

This rearrangement joins TRBV19 to TRBJ2-7; maybe TRBD2 (6 bases). Germline loops: CDR1 LNHDA, CDR2 SQIVND (reference sequence). The CDR3 is 15 residues long. V was clipped by 3 bases and J by 4 bases, with 16 bases between them. CDR3 in amino acids: CASSMGSAGTYEQYF. The CDR3 DNA follows: TGTGCCAGTAGTATGGGGTCGGCTGGGACTTACGAGCAGTACTTC.

The J gene is TRBJ2-6, the V gene TRBV11-3; D is unclear. Germline CDR1 is SGHNT and CDR2 is YENEEA. The CDR3 runs 15 residues. V was shortened by 5 bases and J by 3 bases, with 11 bases between the two germline ends. The CDR3 nucleotides are TGTGCCAGCAGCCCTGGCGTAAGTGGGGCCAACGTCCTGACTTTC. Its translation is CASSPGVSGANVLTF.

V and J are TRBV14 and TRBJ2-1; 11 bases match TRBD2. The CDR3 is made up of 16 amino acids. Germline CDR1 SGHDN, CDR2 FVKESK. The V gene end was trimmed by 2 bases and the J gene end by 4 bases; junction bases not matched to a gene: 4. Written as DNA, the CDR3 is TGTGCCAGCAGCCAAAGACTAGCGGGATATTACAATGAGCAGTTCTTC. Its translation: CASSQRLAGYYNEQFF.

The chain employs TRBV28 and TRBJ1-1; tentatively, D is TRBD1 (5 bases). The CDR3 totals 13 residues. The germline V gene encodes CDR1 MDHEN and CDR2 SYDVKM. The V and J ends lost 8 bases and 1 base respectively, with 11 bases between them. The chain's CDR3 is CASGLTGNTEAFF. The CDR3 DNA reads TGTGCCAGCGGACTTACAGGGAACACTGAAGCTTTCTTT.

The J gene is TRBJ2-7, the V gene TRBV5-1; D unclear. The germline V gene encodes CDR1 SGHRS and CDR2 YFSETQ. The CDR3 runs to 15 residues. Between the trimmed V and J ends, which lost 1 base and 1 base, there was a span of 12 bases. CDR3 region: CASSLNPTSSYEQYF. The DNA for the CDR3 is TGCGCCAGCAGCTTGAACCCGACCTCTTCCTACGAGCAGTACTTC.

The J gene is TRBJ1-1, the V gene TRBV11-1, with 8 bases identical to TRBD1. V trimming: 2 bases; J trimming: 4 bases; junction bases outside the gene matches: 6. CDR3 size: 15 residues. CDR1 SGHAT and CDR2 FQDESV come from the germline V gene (reference sequence). CDR3 sequence (DNA): TGTGCCAGCAGCTTAACCTTGACAGGGGTCACTGAAGCTTTCTTT. Translation: CASSLTLTGVTEAFF.